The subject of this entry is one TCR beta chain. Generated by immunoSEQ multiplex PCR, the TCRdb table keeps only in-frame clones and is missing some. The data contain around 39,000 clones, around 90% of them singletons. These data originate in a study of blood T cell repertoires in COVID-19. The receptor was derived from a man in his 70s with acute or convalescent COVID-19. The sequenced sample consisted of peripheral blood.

CDR3 nucleotide sequence: TGTGCCAGCAGTTATATGAGGGAAGAAAAACTGTTTTTT. Translation gives CASSYMREEKLFF. V usage is TRBV6-5 and J usage is TRBJ1-4; no reliable D call. This CDR3 contains 13 residues. CDR1 and CDR2 (germline): MNHEY, SVGAGI. V was cut by 3 bases and J by 8 bases, with 10 bases left in between.